One sample yielded the 26 T cell receptor beta chains listed below, sequenced in a study of blood T cells in healthy people across ages. A second roughly 7 to 12 cycle PCR used barcoded and J-beta primers. Each CDR3 protein is one row after TCRdb ran MiXCR on the 5' RACE reads. The repertoire consists of roughly 1.4 million distinct CDR3 sequences, with 45% to 70% occurring once and the leading ten covering roughly 7%. The sequencing input was blood. These receptors were collected from a young man in good health.

This clonotype was found once. The V and J genes are TRBV20-1 and TRBJ2-5; the D gene is possibly TRBD2 (6 bases). Trimming removed 6 bases from V and 7 bases from J, with 15 bases in between. CDR3 length: 12 amino acids. Germline CDR1 is DFQATT and CDR2 is SNEGSKA (reference sequence). The CDR3 protein is CSARLPAGTQYF. CDR3 in DNA: TGCAGTGCCAGACTGCCAGCGGGGACCCAGTACTTC.

The rearrangement links TRBV7-9 to TRBJ2-3, with a tentative D call TRBD2 (5 bases). CDR1 and CDR2 from the germline V gene are SEHNR and FQNEAQ (reference sequence). Trimming shortened V by 6 bases and J by 4 bases, and 26 bases separated the two germline ends. The CDR3 sequence is 18 residues long. CDR3 nucleotides: TGTGCCAGCAGTCGACCCCGGTCTAGTTCCTCCGGGGCAGATACGCAGTATTTT. Translated: CASSRPRSSSSGADTQYF.

The chain couples TRBV27 to TRBJ2-3, with 12 bases that match TRBD2. This CDR3 is built from 16 residues. Germline lookup yields CDR1 MNHEY and CDR2 SMNVEV (reference sequence). Trimming cost V 2 bases and J 5 bases; bases outside gene matches: 5. CDR3 sequence reads: CASSLVLAGGVDTQYF. CDR3 DNA sequence: TGTGCCAGCAGTTTAGTCCTAGCGGGAGGGGTAGATACGCAGTATTTT.

This clonotype appeared a few times. This chain joins TRBV24-1 and TRBJ1-1; no firm D call. The V and J ends lost 4 bases and 8 bases respectively, with 4 bases between them. The CDR3 is 10 residues long. In germline, CDR1 is KGHDR, CDR2 SFDVKD. CDR3 residues: CATSEREAFF. CDR3 sequence (DNA): TGTGCCACCAGTGAACGGGAAGCTTTCTTT.

The chain has TRBV5-1 and TRBJ1-2; the D gene is possibly TRBD1 (5 bases). Trimming removed 0 bases from V and 4 bases from J, with 13 bases in between. The CDR3 runs 15 residues. Per the germline V gene, CDR1 is SGHRS and CDR2 is YFSETQ. CDR3 in DNA: TGCGCCAGCAGCTTGGATGTGGGGGATGGCTATGGCTACACCTTC. Protein product: CASSLDVGDGYGYTF.

The chain combines TRBV27 with TRBJ2-5, with D possibly called TRBD1 or TRBD2 (5 bases each). There are 11 residues in the CDR3. Germline-derived CDR1 and CDR2 are MNHEY and SMNVEV (reference sequence). Trimming stripped 7 bases from V and 5 bases from J, with 8 bases between. The CDR3 DNA reads as TGTGCCAGCATCGAGGGGGAGACCCAGTACTTC. This sequence encodes CASIEGETQYF.

V usage is TRBV28 and J usage is TRBJ1-4; no clear D gene. Germline assignment: CDR1 MDHEN and CDR2 SYDVKM. The V end lost 5 bases, the J end lost 2 bases, and 9 bases lay between the germline ends. The CDR3 loop spans 14 amino acids. CDR3 amino acids: CASSTWPTNEKLFF. The CDR3 DNA follows: TGTGCCAGCAGTACTTGGCCCACTAATGAAAAACTGTTTTTT. Supplemented by reference TRBV28 and TRBJ1-4, the full variable domain reads DVKVTQSSRYLVKRTGEKVFLECVQDMDHENMFWYRQDPGLGLRLIYFSYDVKMKEKGDIPEGYSVSREKKERFSLILESASTNQTSMYLCASSTWPTNEKLFFGSGTQLSVL.

The chain combines TRBV4-3 with TRBJ1-4, with D perhaps matching TRBD1 (5 bases). The length of the CDR3 is 16 residues. V dropped 2 bases and J dropped 3 bases, with 13 bases sitting between them. The germline V gene has CDR1 LGHNA and CDR2 YSLEER. CDR3 in DNA: TGCGCCAGCAGCCAAAGTATAGGCAGGGCTAATGAAAAACTGTTTTTT. Protein: CASSQSIGRANEKLFF.

The chain combines TRBV15 with TRBJ2-1; TRBD1 is a possible D gene (5 bases). V gave up 0 bases and J gave up 8 bases, with 11 bases separating them. The CDR3 has 14 residues. Per the germline V gene, CDR1 is LNHNV and CDR2 is YYDKDF (reference sequence). Here the CDR3 DNA reads TGTGCCACCAGCAGAGAGAAAGGGGTGGATGAGCAGTTCTTC. Encoded protein: CATSREKGVDEQFF.

This clonotype was observed a handful of times. The chain combines TRBV29-1 with TRBJ2-1, with D maybe TRBD2 (5 bases). This CDR3 is built from 14 residues. Trimming took off 4 bases at V and 10 bases at J, with 20 bases between the two ends. Germline CDR1 is SQVTM and CDR2 is ANQGSEA. The CDR3 sequence: CSVGQAGRPYEQFF. In DNA, the CDR3 is TGCAGCGTTGGGCAGGCGGGCCGGCCCTACGAGCAGTTCTTC.

The chain recombines TRBV12-3 or TRBV12-4 with TRBJ2-7; 10 bases match TRBD1. This CDR3 has 15 residues. The V gene end was trimmed by 2 bases and the J gene end by 5 bases; junction bases not matched to a gene: 6. The CDR3 here is CASSLTGTGDNEQYF. The CDR3 DNA sequence: TGTGCCAGCAGTTTAACCGGGACAGGGGATAACGAGCAGTACTTC.

The sample holds a few counts of this clonotype. The chain links TRBV4-1 to TRBJ2-5; a weak D match, TRBD2 (6 bases). Germline V gene data show CDR1 as MGHRA and CDR2 as YSYEKL. The V and J ends lost 2 bases and 11 bases respectively, with 18 bases between them. The CDR3 sequence is 14 residues long. The CDR3 bases are TGCGCCAGCAGCCAATCGGAGGGGCGGGAAGAGCAGTACTTC. Translation: CASSQSEGREEQYF.

The rearrangement joins TRBV7-2 to TRBJ1-2; D is undetermined. CDR1 and CDR2 (germline): SGHTA, FQGNSA. The CDR3 runs to 13 residues. Trimming took off 1 base at V and 8 bases at J, with 11 bases between the two ends. The CDR3 DNA reads as TGTGCCAGCAGCTTAGTAACTAAGGAGGGCTACACCTTC. Its protein is CASSLVTKEGYTF.

This clonotype was counted a few times. V gene TRBV15 combines with J gene TRBJ2-1; possibly TRBD2 for D (6 bases). CDR3 length equals 17 residues. Germline CDR1 is LNHNV and CDR2 is YYDKDF (reference sequence). Trimming shortened V by 2 bases and J by 4 bases, and 18 bases separated the two germline ends. CDR3 in amino acids: CATSRNLGGSVYNEQFF. CDR3 nucleotide sequence: TGTGCCACCAGCAGAAATCTGGGGGGAAGCGTTTACAATGAGCAGTTCTTC.

The rearrangement joins TRBV27 to TRBJ2-2; D possibly matches TRBD1 or TRBD2 (5 bases each). Per germline, CDR1 MNHEY and CDR2 SMNVEV (reference sequence). The V and J ends lost 3 bases and 4 bases respectively, with 9 bases between them. The CDR3 totals 14 residues. The CDR3 DNA reads as TGTGCCAGCAGTTTCTGGGACGGCACCGGGGAGCTGTTTTTT. Translation gives CASSFWDGTGELFF.

This clonotype was seen only a few times. The genes are TRBV12-3 or TRBV12-4 and TRBJ2-3; D may be TRBD1 (6 bases). This CDR3 is built from 16 residues. V was cut by 6 bases and J by 1 base, with 17 bases left in between. The CDR3 bases are TGTGCCAGCAGCTCAAGGACAGACCCCCGCACAGATACGCAGTATTTT. Its translation is CASSSRTDPRTDTQYF.

This chain connects TRBV7-8 to TRBJ1-4; D not resolved. Deletions cut 3 bases from V and 5 bases from J, with 13 bases between. The CDR3 runs 15 residues. CDR1 and CDR2 (germline): SGHVS, FQNEAQ. The CDR3 loop is CASSLLSRWNEKLFF. In DNA form, the CDR3 reads TGTGCCAGCAGCTTGCTTTCAAGGTGGAATGAAAAACTGTTTTTT.

This clonotype was observed many times. Germline and junction disagree at one end, which may indicate a read error. The J gene is TRBJ2-7, the V gene TRBV5-1; D remains ambiguous. CDR3 size: 13 residues. CDR1 and CDR2 (germline): SGHRS, YFSETQ. CDR3 residues: CASSLQSSYEQYF. The CDR3 coding sequence is TGTGCCAGCAGTTTGCAGAGCTCCTACGAGCAGTACTTC.

The chain is built from TRBV7-9 and TRBJ2-3; tentative D call: TRBD1 (6 bases). Trimming removed 1 base at V and 5 bases at J, with 13 bases between. This CDR3 has 15 amino acids. The V gene's germline CDR1 is SEHNR and CDR2 FQNEAQ (reference sequence). The CDR3 spells CASSLVMGTRDTQYF. The CDR3 DNA reads as TGTGCCAGCAGCTTAGTCATGGGGACACGAGATACGCAGTATTTT. The full variable domain, with the rest looked up from reference TRBV7-9 and TRBJ2-3, is DTGVSQNPRHKITKRGQNVTFRCDPISEHNRLYWYRQTLGQGPEFLTYFQNEAQLEKSRLLSDRFSAERPKGSFSTLEIQRTEQGDSAMYLCASSLVMGTRDTQYFGPGTRLTVL.

This chain joins TRBV11-2 and TRBJ2-4; the D is unclear. Germline CDR1 is SGHAT and CDR2 is FQNNGV. The CDR3 has 12 amino acids. The ends were cut back, 0 bases at V and 11 bases at J, with 8 bases in the middle. In DNA form, the CDR3 reads TGTGCCAGCAGCTTAGATCGCCAGTTTCAGTACTTC. Amino acids: CASSLDRQFQYF.

The chain carries TRBV6-2 or TRBV6-3 and TRBJ1-2; 8 bases are a match to TRBD1. V shed 0 bases and J 5 bases; nucleotides not matched to a gene: 5. The CDR3 is made up of 15 amino acids. Per germline, CDR1 MNHEY and CDR2 SVGEGT. CDR3 sequence reads: CASSYSGQDVYGYTF. CDR3 coding DNA: TGTGCCAGCAGTTACTCGGGACAGGACGTATATGGCTACACCTTC.

The J gene is TRBJ1-5, the V gene TRBV6-1, with D maybe TRBD1 (5 bases). CDR3 length: 14 amino acids. The germline gives CDR1 MNHNS, CDR2 SASEGT. V shed 0 bases and J shed 9 bases, with 12 bases lying between them. Written as DNA, the CDR3 is TGTGCCAGCAGTGAAGCCCGGACAAGCGGGCCCCAGCATTTT. This gives the protein CASSEARTSGPQHF.

Comment on this clonotype: This sequence may be a read error, since a much larger clone differs from it by one base. The chain recombines TRBV20-1 with TRBJ2-7; no clear D gene. The J call is in doubt because the DNA end fits TRBJ2-5 better. The V gene's germline CDR1 is DFQATT and CDR2 SNEGSKA (reference sequence). This CDR3 is 15 amino acids long. CDR3 sequence (DNA): TGCAGTGCTAGAGATTCTCTAGGCCGCCCAGAGACCCAGTACTTC. Amino acids: CSARDSLGRPETQYF.

The rearrangement links TRBV20-1 to TRBJ2-7, with D unresolved. The CDR3 contains 10 residues. CDR1 DFQATT and CDR2 SNEGSKA come from the germline V gene (reference sequence). V lost 6 bases and J 3 bases, leaving 6 bases between the germline ends. CDR3 sequence: CSALNYEQYF. The DNA of the CDR3 is TGCAGTGCCCTTAACTACGAGCAGTACTTC.

This clonotype was seen a handful of times. The chain has TRBV11-2 and TRBJ1-2, with unresolved D. Trimming took off 1 base at V and 6 bases at J, with 6 bases between the two ends. The CDR3 has 12 residues. In germline, CDR1 is SGHAT, CDR2 FQNNGV. In nucleotides, the CDR3 is TGTGCCAGCAGCTTAGGGTTCGATGGCTACACCTTC. This codes for CASSLGFDGYTF.

The genes are TRBV2 and TRBJ2-5, with D possibly TRBD1 on 6 matching bases. Trimming shortened V by 7 bases and J by 4 bases, and 13 bases separated the two germline ends. The germline V gene encodes CDR1 SNHLY and CDR2 FYNNEI. This CDR3 is built from 13 residues. The CDR3 sequence is CASKGGEGETQYF. CDR3 coding DNA: TGTGCCAGCAAAGGGGGTGAAGGAGAGACCCAGTACTTC.